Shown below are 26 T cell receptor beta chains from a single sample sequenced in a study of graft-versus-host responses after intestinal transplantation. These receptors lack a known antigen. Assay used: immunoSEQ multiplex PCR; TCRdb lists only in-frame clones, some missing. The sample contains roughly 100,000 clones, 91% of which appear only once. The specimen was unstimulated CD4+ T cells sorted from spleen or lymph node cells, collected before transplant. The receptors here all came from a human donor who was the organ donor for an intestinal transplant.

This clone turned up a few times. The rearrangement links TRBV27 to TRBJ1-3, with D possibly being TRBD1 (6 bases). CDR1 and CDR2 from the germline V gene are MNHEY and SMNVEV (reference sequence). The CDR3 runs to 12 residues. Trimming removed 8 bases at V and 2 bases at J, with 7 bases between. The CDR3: CASGTPGNTIYF. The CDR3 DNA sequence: TGTGCCAGCGGGACACCTGGAAACACCATATATTTT.

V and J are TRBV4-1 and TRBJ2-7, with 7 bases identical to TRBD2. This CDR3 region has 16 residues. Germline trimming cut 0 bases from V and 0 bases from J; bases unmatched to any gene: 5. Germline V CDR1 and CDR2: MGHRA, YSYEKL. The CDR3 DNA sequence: TGCGCCAGCAGCCAAGATCTGGGGGGGAGCTCCTACGAGCAGTACTTC. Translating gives CASSQDLGGSSYEQYF.

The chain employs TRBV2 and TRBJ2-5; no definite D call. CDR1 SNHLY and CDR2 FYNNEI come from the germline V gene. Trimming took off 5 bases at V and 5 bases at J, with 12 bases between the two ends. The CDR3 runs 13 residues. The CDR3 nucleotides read TGTGCCAGCAGTTTTAGAGGCTCGGAGACCCAGTACTTC. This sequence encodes CASSFRGSETQYF.

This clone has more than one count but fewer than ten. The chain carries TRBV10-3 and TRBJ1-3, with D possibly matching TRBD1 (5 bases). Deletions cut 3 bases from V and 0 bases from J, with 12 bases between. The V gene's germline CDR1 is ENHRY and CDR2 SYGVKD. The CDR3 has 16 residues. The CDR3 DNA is TGTGCCATCAGTGATCCCCAGGGACTCTCTGGAAACACCATATATTTT. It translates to CAISDPQGLSGNTIYF.

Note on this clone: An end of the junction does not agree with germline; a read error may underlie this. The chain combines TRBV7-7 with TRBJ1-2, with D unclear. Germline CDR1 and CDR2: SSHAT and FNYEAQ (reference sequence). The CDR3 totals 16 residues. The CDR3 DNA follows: TGTGCTAGCAGCTTACCCGAAGAGGGAAGTTTCTATGGCTACACCTTC. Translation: CASSLPEEGSFYGYTF.

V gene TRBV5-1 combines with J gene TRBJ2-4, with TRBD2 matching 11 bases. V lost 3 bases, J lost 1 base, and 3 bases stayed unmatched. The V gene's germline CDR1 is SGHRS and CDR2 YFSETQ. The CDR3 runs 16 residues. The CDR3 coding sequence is TGCGCCAGCAGCTCGGCTAGCGGGGGGGCCAAAAACATTCAGTACTTC. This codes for CASSSASGGAKNIQYF.

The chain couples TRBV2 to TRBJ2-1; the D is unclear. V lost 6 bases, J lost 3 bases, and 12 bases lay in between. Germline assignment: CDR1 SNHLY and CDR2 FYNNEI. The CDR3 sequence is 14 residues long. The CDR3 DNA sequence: TGTGCCAGCAGGGTAAGAGCCCTCTACAATGAGCAGTTCTTC. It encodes CASRVRALYNEQFF.

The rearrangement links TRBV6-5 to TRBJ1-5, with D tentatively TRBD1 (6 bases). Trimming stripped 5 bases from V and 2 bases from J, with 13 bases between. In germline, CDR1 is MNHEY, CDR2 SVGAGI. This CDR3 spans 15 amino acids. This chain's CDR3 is CASSPRGLGNQPQHF. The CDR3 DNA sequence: TGTGCCAGCAGTCCCAGGGGCTTGGGCAATCAGCCCCAGCATTTT.

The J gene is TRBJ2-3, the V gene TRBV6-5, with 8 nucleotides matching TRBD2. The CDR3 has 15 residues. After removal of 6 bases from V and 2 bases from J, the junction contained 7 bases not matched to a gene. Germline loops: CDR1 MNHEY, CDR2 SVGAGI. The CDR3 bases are TGTGCCAGCAGACGACTAGCGCAGAACACAGATACGCAGTATTTT. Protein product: CASRRLAQNTDTQYF.

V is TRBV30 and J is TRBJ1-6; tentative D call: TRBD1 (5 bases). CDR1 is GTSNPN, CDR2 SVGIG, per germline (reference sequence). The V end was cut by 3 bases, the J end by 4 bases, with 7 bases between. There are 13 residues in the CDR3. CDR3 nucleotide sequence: TGTGCCTGGAGGCAGGGTTATAATTCACCCCTCCACTTT. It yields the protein CAWRQGYNSPLHF.

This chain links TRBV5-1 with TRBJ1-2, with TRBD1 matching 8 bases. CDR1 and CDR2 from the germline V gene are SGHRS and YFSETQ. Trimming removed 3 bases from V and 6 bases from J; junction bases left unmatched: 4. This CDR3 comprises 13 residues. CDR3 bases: TGCGCCAGCAGCTCCGACAGGGGTGATGGCTACACCTTC. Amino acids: CASSSDRGDGYTF. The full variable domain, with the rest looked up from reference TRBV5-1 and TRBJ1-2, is KAGVTQTPRYLIKTRGQQVTLSCSPISGHRSVSWYQQTPGQGLQFLFEYFSETQRNKGNFPGRFSGRQFSNSRSEMNVSTLELGDSALYLCASSSDRGDGYTFGSGTRLTVV.

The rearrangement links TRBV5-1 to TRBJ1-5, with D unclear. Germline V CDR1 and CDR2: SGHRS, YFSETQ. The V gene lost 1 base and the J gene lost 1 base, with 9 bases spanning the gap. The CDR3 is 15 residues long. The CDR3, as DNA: TGCGCCAGCAGCTTGTTTGGGGAGAGCAATCAGCCCCAGCATTTT. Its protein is CASSLFGESNQPQHF.

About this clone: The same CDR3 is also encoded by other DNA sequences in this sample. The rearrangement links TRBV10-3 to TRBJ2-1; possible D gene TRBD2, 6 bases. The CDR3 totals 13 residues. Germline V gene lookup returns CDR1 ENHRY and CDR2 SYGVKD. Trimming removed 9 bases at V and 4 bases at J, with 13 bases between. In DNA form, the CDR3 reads TGTGCCATTTCGGCGGGGAGTTACAATGAGCAGTTCTTC. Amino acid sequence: CAISAGSYNEQFF.

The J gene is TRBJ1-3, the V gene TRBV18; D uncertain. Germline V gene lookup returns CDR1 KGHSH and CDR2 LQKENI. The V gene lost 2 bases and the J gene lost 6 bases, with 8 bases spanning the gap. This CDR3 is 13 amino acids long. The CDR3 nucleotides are TGTGCCAGCTCACCAGGCACCGAAAACACCATATATTTT. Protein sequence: CASSPGTENTIYF.

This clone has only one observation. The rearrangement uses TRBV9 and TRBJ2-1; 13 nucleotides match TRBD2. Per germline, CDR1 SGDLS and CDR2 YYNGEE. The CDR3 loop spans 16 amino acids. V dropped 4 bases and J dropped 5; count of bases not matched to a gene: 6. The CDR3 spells CASSKRLAGGNNEQFF. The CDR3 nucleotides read TGTGCCAGCAGCAAACGACTAGCGGGGGGAAACAATGAGCAGTTCTTC.

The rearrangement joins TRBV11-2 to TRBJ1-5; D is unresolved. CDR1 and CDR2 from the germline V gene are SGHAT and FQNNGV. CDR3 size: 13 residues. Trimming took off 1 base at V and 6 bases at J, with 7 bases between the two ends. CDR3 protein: CASSLGESQPQHF. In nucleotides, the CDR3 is TGTGCCAGCAGCTTAGGTGAGAGTCAGCCCCAGCATTTT. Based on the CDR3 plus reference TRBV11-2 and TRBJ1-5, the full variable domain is EAGVAQSPRYKIIEKRQSVAFWCNPISGHATLYWYQQILGQGPKLLIQFQNNGVVDDSQLPKDRFSAERLKGVDSTLKIQPAKLEDSAVYLCASSLGESQPQHFGDGTRLSIL.

This chain's CDR3 is CASGQAYEQYF. DNA of the CDR3: TGTGCCAGCGGACAGGCCTACGAGCAGTACTTC. V is TRBV6-5 and J is TRBJ2-7, with 7 bases that match TRBD1. Germline V CDR1 and CDR2: MNHEY, SVGAGI. The CDR3 is 11 residues long. V lost 8 bases and J lost 2; bases outside the gene matches: 0.

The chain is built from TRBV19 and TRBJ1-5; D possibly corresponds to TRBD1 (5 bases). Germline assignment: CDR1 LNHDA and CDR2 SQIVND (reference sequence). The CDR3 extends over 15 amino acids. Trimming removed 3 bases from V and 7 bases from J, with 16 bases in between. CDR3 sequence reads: CASSIPSGYRQPQHF. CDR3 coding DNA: TGTGCCAGTAGTATTCCCTCAGGGTATAGGCAGCCCCAGCATTTT.

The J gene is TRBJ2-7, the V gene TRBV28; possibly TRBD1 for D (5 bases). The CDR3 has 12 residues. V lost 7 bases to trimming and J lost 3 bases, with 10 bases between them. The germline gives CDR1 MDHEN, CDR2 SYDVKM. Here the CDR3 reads CASTGHRYEQYF. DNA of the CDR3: TGTGCCAGCACCGGACACCGCTACGAGCAGTACTTC.

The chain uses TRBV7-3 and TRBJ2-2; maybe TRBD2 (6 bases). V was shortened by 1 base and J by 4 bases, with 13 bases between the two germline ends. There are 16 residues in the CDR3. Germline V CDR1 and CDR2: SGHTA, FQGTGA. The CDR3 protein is CASSLIGTRGTGELFF. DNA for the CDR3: TGTGCCAGCAGCTTAATTGGGACGCGGGGCACCGGGGAGCTGTTTTTT. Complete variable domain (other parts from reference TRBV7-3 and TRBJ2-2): GAGVSQTPSNKVTEKGKYVELRCDPISGHTALYWYRQSLGQGPEFLIYFQGTGAADDSGLPNDRFFAVRPEGSVSTLKIQRTERGDSAVYLCASSLIGTRGTGELFFGEGSRLTVL.

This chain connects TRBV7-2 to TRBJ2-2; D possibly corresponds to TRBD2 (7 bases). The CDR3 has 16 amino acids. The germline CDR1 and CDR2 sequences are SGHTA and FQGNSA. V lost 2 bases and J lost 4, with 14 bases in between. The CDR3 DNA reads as TGTGCCAGCAGCTTAATGACGGGGGGCGGCACCGGGGAGCTGTTTTTT. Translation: CASSLMTGGGTGELFF.

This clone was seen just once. CDR3 amino acids: CASSLSGDTDTQYF. The CDR3 DNA follows: TGTGCCAGCAGTTTATCGGGCGACACAGATACGCAGTATTTT. J is TRBJ2-3 and V is TRBV27; D gene ambiguous. Germline CDR1 MNHEY, CDR2 SMNVEV (reference sequence). This CDR3 is built from 14 residues. Trimming took 0 bases from V and 2 from J, leaving 6 bases between them.

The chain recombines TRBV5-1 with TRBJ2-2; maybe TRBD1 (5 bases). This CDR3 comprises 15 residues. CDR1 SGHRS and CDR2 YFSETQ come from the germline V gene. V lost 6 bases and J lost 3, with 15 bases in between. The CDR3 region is CASMAQIGDTGELFF. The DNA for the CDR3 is TGCGCCAGCATGGCGCAGATAGGGGACACCGGGGAGCTGTTTTTT.

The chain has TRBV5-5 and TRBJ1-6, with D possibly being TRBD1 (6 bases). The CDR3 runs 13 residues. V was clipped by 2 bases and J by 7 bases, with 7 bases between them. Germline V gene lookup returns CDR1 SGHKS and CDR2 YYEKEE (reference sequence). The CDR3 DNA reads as TGTGCCAGCAGCTTTACAGGGAATTCACCCCTCCACTTT. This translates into CASSFTGNSPLHF.

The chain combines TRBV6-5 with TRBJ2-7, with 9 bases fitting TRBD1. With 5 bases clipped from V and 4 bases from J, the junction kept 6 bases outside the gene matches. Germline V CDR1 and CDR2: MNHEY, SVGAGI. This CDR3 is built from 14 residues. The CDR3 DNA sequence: TGTGCCAGCAGTACCGGGACAGGGAGTTACGAGCAGTACTTC. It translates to CASSTGTGSYEQYF.

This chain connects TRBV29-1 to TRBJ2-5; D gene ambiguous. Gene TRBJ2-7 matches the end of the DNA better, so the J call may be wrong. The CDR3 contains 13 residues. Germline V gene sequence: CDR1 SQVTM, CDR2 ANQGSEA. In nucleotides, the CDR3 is TGCAGCGTTGTATCGGTGCCGAACTACGAGCAGTACTTC. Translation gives CSVVSVPNYEQYF.